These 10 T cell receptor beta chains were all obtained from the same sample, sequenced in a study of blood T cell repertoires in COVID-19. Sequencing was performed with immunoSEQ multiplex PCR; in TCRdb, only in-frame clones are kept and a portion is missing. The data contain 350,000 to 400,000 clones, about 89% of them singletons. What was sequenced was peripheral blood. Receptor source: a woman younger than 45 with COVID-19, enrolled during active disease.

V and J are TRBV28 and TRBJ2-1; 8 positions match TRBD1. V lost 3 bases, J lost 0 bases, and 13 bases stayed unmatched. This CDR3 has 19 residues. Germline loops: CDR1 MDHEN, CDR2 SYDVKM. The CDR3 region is CASSFQGAQPRDSYNEQFF. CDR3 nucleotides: TGTGCCAGCAGTTTCCAGGGGGCGCAACCCCGGGACTCCTACAATGAGCAGTTCTTC.

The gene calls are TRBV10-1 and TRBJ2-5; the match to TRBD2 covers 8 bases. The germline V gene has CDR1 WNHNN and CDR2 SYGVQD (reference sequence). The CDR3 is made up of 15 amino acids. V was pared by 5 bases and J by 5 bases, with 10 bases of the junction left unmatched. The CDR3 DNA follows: TGCGCCAGCAGTCGAAGCGGGGGAGCTATCGAGACCCAGTACTTC. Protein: CASSRSGGAIETQYF.

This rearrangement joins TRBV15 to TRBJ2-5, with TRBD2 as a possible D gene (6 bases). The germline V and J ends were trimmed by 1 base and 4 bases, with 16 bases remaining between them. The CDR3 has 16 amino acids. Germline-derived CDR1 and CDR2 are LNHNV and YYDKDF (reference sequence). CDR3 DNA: TGTGCCACCAGCAGAGCTTGGGGGGTTGGGCCAGAGACCCAGTACTTC. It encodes CATSRAWGVGPETQYF.

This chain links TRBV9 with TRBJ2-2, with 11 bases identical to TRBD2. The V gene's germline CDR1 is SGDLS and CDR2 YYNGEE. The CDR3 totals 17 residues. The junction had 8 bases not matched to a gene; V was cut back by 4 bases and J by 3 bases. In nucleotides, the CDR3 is TGTGCCAGCAGCTTTGACCTAGCGGGAGGTCACACCGGGGAGCTGTTTTTT. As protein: CASSFDLAGGHTGELFF.

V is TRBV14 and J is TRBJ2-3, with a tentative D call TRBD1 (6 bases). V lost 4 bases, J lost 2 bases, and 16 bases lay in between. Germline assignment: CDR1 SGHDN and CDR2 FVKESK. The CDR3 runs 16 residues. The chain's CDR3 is CASSLPGHGFTDTQYF. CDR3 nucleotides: TGTGCCAGCAGCCTCCCGGGACACGGGTTCACAGATACGCAGTATTTT.

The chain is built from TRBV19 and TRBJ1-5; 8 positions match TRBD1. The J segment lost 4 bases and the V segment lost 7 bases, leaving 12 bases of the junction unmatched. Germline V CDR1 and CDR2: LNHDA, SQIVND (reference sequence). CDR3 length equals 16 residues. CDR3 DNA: TGTGCCAGTATGGTCAGGGGGCCGGTTTCGAATCAGCCCCAGCATTTT. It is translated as CASMVRGPVSNQPQHF.

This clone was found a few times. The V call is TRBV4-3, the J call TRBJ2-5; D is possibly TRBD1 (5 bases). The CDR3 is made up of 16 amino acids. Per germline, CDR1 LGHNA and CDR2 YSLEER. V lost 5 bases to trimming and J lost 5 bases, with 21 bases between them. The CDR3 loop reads CASSSRGPRFGETQYF. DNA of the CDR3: TGCGCCAGCAGCTCTAGGGGCCCGCGATTTGGTGAGACCCAGTACTTC.

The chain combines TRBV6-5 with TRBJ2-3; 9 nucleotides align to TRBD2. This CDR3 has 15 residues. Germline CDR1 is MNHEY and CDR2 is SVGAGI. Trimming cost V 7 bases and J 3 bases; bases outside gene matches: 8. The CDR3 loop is CASKAYSGGTDTQYF. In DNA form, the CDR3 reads TGTGCCAGCAAAGCATACAGCGGGGGGACAGATACGCAGTATTTT.

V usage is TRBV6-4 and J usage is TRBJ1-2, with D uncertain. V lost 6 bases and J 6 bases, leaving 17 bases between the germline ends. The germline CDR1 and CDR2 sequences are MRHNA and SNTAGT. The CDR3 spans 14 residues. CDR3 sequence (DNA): TGTGCCAGCAGCCCTTCGAGAGCTCGGGATGGCTACACCTTC. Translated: CASSPSRARDGYTF.

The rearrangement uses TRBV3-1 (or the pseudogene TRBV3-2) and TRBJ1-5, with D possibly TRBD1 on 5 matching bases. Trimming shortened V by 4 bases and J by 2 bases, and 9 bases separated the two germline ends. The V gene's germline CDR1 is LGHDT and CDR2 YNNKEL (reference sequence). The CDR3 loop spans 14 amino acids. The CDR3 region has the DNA TGTGCCAGCAGCCGAACAGGCGGCAATCAGCCCCAGCATTTT. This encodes CASSRTGGNQPQHF.